These 26 T cell receptor beta chains were sequenced from one sample in a study of OX40 agonist ivuxolimab in advanced cancers. The method behind the library was the immunoSEQ multiplex PCR assay. The source is immuneACCESS, and TCRdb retained only in-frame sequences with V and J called. Part of the clones is not carried over; for the studies checked, unresolved V genes explain less than half of this, and the remainder is unexplained. Counted in this sample were some 80,000 clones; under 85% of them appeared once. The top ten hold about 0.44% of the sample. The sample here was CD4+ or CD8+ T cells sorted from blood, taken in a trial of the OX40 agonist ivuxolimab. These receptors came from an adult with an advanced solid tumor such as melanoma, head and neck, liver or kidney cancer.

The chain uses TRBV30 and TRBJ2-7, with D maybe TRBD1 (6 bases). The CDR3 is 12 amino acids. CDR1 and CDR2 from the germline V gene are GTSNPN and SVGIG (reference sequence). V was shortened by 0 bases and J by 8 bases, with 11 bases between the two germline ends. In DNA, the CDR3 is TGTGCCTGGAGTGTATTAGGGACACAGCAGTACTTC. Its translation is CAWSVLGTQQYF.

This clone was counted a few times. V usage is TRBV18 and J usage is TRBJ1-1, with D uncertain. Trimming took 1 base from V and 3 from J, leaving 15 bases between them. Germline loops: CDR1 KGHSH, CDR2 LQKENI. This CDR3 spans 16 amino acids. CDR3 DNA sequence: TGTGCCAGCTCACCACTAAATTGGGTTGGGGACACTGAAGCTTTCTTT. As protein: CASSPLNWVGDTEAFF. Based on the CDR3 plus reference TRBV18 and TRBJ1-1, the full variable domain is NAGVMQNPRHLVRRRGQEARLRCSPMKGHSHVYWYRQLPEEGLKFMVYLQKENIIDESGMPKERFSAEFPKEGPSILRIQQVVRGDSAAYFCASSPLNWVGDTEAFFGQGTRLTVV.

The CDR3 loop reads CATRQGELAKNIQYF. The CDR3 DNA sequence: TGTGCCACTAGACAGGGGGAGCTAGCCAAAAACATTCAGTACTTC. The V and J genes are TRBV10-3 and TRBJ2-4; 9 nucleotides agree with TRBD1. The junction had 7 bases not matched to a gene; V was cut back by 10 bases and J by 0 bases. CDR1 and CDR2 from the germline V gene are ENHRY and SYGVKD. The CDR3 length is 15 residues.

This clone was recorded only once. The rearrangement joins TRBV15 to TRBJ2-3; unclear D gene. V gave up 0 bases and J gave up 4 bases, with 8 bases separating them. Germline values: CDR1 LNHNV, CDR2 YYDKDF (reference sequence). The CDR3 is 14 residues long. The CDR3 region is CATSRDVSADTQYF. The CDR3 nucleotides read TGTGCCACCAGCAGAGATGTGAGCGCAGATACGCAGTATTTT. The full variable domain, completed using reference TRBV15 and TRBJ2-3, is DAMVIQNPRYQVTQFGKPVTLSCSQTLNHNVMYWYQQKSSQAPKLLFHYYDKDFNNEADTPDNFQSRRPNTSFCFLDIRSPGLGDTAMYLCATSRDVSADTQYFGPGTRLTVL.

The chain uses TRBV28 and TRBJ1-2; D uncertain. Per the germline V gene, CDR1 is MDHEN and CDR2 is SYDVKM. V was shortened by 3 bases and J by 6 bases, with 11 bases between the two germline ends. The CDR3 covers 13 residues. As DNA, the CDR3 is TGTGCCAGCAGTTTCCAGAGGACCCATGGCTACACCTTC. Its protein is CASSFQRTHGYTF.

V and J are TRBV11-2 and TRBJ2-3; D gene uncertain. The V end lost 5 bases, the J end lost 5 bases, and 17 bases lay between the germline ends. CDR3 length: 15 amino acids. Germline values: CDR1 SGHAT, CDR2 FQNNGV. The CDR3 reads CASSPDPRRRDTQYF. The CDR3 region has the DNA TGTGCCAGCAGCCCCGACCCCCGGCGCAGAGATACGCAGTATTTT.

This clone was seen once. V gene TRBV15 combines with J gene TRBJ1-5; D not resolved. The CDR3 extends over 15 amino acids. Germline CDR1 reads LNHNV; CDR2 reads YYDKDF (reference sequence). The germline V and J ends were trimmed by 2 bases and 6 bases, with 14 bases remaining between them. The CDR3 nucleotides read TGTGCCACCAGCAGAATGGACGGTGAAGGTCAGCCCCAGCATTTT. Translated: CATSRMDGEGQPQHF.

This clone was picked up one time. The chain couples TRBV28 to TRBJ1-3, with D perhaps matching TRBD1 (6 bases). V was pared by 6 bases and J by 4 bases, with 10 bases between. This CDR3 is 13 amino acids long. CDR1 is MDHEN, CDR2 SYDVKM, per germline. CDR3 nucleotide sequence: TGTGCCAGCAGGCCACAGGGCGGAAACACCATATATTTT. The encoded protein is CASRPQGGNTIYF.

This sequence joins TRBV29-1 and TRBJ1-2, with 7 bases that match TRBD1. CDR1 and CDR2 from the germline V gene are SQVTM and ANQGSEA. V was clipped by 5 bases and J by 2 bases; unmatched bases: 14. The CDR3 is made up of 16 amino acids. The CDR3 here is CSVNRDSDPTNYGYTF. The DNA for the CDR3 is TGCAGCGTTAACCGGGACAGCGACCCTACGAACTATGGCTACACCTTC.

This clone was recorded a few times. This chain uses TRBV2 with TRBJ2-7; TRBD2 matches 7 bases. V shed 4 bases and J 3 bases; nucleotides not matched to a gene: 9. This CDR3 comprises 15 residues. The germline V gene encodes CDR1 SNHLY and CDR2 FYNNEI. For the CDR3, the DNA is TGTGCCAGCAGTGTGGGGCTAGCGGAGATCTACGAGCAGTACTTC. Translating it yields CASSVGLAEIYEQYF.

The chain joins TRBV5-1 to TRBJ2-7; tentatively, D is TRBD1 or TRBD2 (6 bases each). Germline-derived CDR1 and CDR2 are SGHRS and YFSETQ. V was shortened by 6 bases and J by 0 bases, with 19 bases between the two germline ends. The CDR3 sequence is 16 residues long. The CDR3 DNA reads TGCGCCAGCAAGGGGGAGGCGGGAAAGAGCTCCTACGAGCAGTACTTC. Translated: CASKGEAGKSSYEQYF.

This clone was observed a handful of times. This chain connects TRBV28 to TRBJ1-5, with a tentative D call TRBD1 (5 bases). Trimming took 8 bases from V and 2 from J, leaving 16 bases between them. The CDR3 length is 15 residues. The germline V gene encodes CDR1 MDHEN and CDR2 SYDVKM. CDR3 DNA: TGTGCCAGCTGTCCCCCACTGGGGGGCAATCAGCCCCAGCATTTT. Amino acids: CASCPPLGGNQPQHF.

This sequence joins TRBV28 and TRBJ2-1, with 10 bases that match TRBD2. V trimming: 5 bases; J trimming: 5 bases; junction bases outside the gene matches: 9. CDR3 length: 16 residues. Germline lookup yields CDR1 MDHEN and CDR2 SYDVKM. DNA of the CDR3: TGTGCCAGCAGTGTGGATAGCGGGAGGTTAAACAATGAGCAGTTCTTC. Amino acid sequence: CASSVDSGRLNNEQFF.

This rearrangement joins TRBV28 to TRBJ2-7; TRBD1 agrees at 7 bases. CDR3 size: 15 residues. CDR1 and CDR2 from the germline V gene are MDHEN and SYDVKM. J was trimmed by 1 base and V by 8 bases; bases with no gene match: 11. The DNA for the CDR3 is TGTGCCAGCCGATCAGGGGCGACAGGGTCCTACGAGCAGTACTTC. Translating it yields CASRSGATGSYEQYF.

The chain carries TRBV6-1 and TRBJ1-4; TRBD1 agrees at 10 bases. CDR3 length: 14 residues. Germline assignment: CDR1 MNHNS and CDR2 SASEGT. Germline trimming cut 7 bases from V and 11 bases from J; bases unmatched to any gene: 10. The CDR3 reads CASTMTGGLGKLFF. CDR3 in DNA: TGTGCCAGCACCATGACAGGGGGCCTCGGGAAACTGTTTTTT.

The J gene is TRBJ1-5, the V gene TRBV7-2; D is unclear. Per the germline V gene, CDR1 is SGHTA and CDR2 is FQGNSA. The CDR3 has 14 amino acids. The germline V and J ends were trimmed by 3 bases and 4 bases, with 10 bases remaining between them. CDR3 region: CASSLQVQNQPQHF. CDR3 in DNA: TGTGCCAGCAGCTTGCAGGTGCAAAATCAGCCCCAGCATTTT.

This sequence joins TRBV7-7 and TRBJ2-1, with a weak D call TRBD2 (6 bases). Trimming cost V 5 bases and J 8 bases, with 13 bases left between them. This CDR3 spans 13 amino acids. The germline V gene has CDR1 SSHAT and CDR2 FNYEAQ (reference sequence). The CDR3 is CASSLNPGDEQFF. Written as DNA, the CDR3 is TGTGCCAGCAGCCTGAACCCGGGGGATGAGCAGTTCTTC.

This clone was seen a few times. The J gene is TRBJ2-7, the V gene TRBV5-8, with 7 bases lining up with TRBD1. Germline CDR1 is SGHTS and CDR2 is YDEGEE. This CDR3 region has 14 residues. V gave up 0 bases and J gave up 3 bases; unmatched junction bases: 3. The CDR3 loop reads CASSLETGIYEQYF. The DNA of the CDR3 is TGTGCCAGCAGCTTGGAGACAGGGATCTACGAGCAGTACTTC.

The chain has TRBV5-1 and TRBJ2-1, with D possibly called TRBD1 or TRBD2 (5 bases each). Looked up from germline, CDR1 is SGHRS and CDR2 is YFSETQ. V was trimmed by 0 bases and J by 4 bases, leaving 14 bases between them. The CDR3 extends over 16 amino acids. The chain's CDR3 is CASSLGGPSSYNEQFF. DNA for the CDR3: TGCGCCAGCAGCTTGGGGGGACCCTCCTCATACAATGAGCAGTTCTTC.

The rearrangement uses TRBV6-6 and TRBJ1-2; 9 bases are shared with TRBD1. CDR3 length: 15 residues. From germline, CDR1 is MNHNY and CDR2 SVGAGI (reference sequence). V trimming: 6 bases; J trimming: 4 bases; junction bases outside the gene matches: 9. This chain's CDR3 is CASRGGQGSGYGYTF. The CDR3, as DNA: TGTGCCAGCAGGGGGGGACAGGGAAGTGGCTATGGCTACACCTTC.

The genes are TRBV15 and TRBJ2-2; 10 nucleotides line up with TRBD2. Germline V gene sequence: CDR1 LNHNV, CDR2 YYDKDF (reference sequence). The length of the CDR3 is 15 residues. The J segment lost 8 bases and the V segment lost 7 bases, leaving 10 bases of the junction unmatched. The CDR3 DNA reads TGTGCCACCACCGAGCTAGCGGGGGCCTGGGGGGAGCTGTTTTTT. Residues: CATTELAGAWGELFF.

V is TRBV7-8 and J is TRBJ2-7, with 7 bases identical to TRBD2. Trimming at V came to 5 bases and at J to 0 bases, leaving 7 bases not matched to a gene. The CDR3 runs to 15 residues. Germline V gene sequence: CDR1 SGHVS, CDR2 FQNEAQ. In DNA form, the CDR3 reads TGTGCCAGCAGCCCAATCAGCGGGGTCTCCTACGAGCAGTACGTC. This translates into CASSPISGVSYEQYV.

The V gene is TRBV6-1, the J gene TRBJ2-7; possibly TRBD2 for D (5 bases). Per germline, CDR1 MNHNS and CDR2 SASEGT. The CDR3 is 13 residues long. The V gene lost 2 bases and the J gene lost 6 bases, with 11 bases spanning the gap. The CDR3 nucleotides are TGTGCCAGCAGTGAATTCCGGGGAGCCGAGCAGTACGTC. It is translated as CASSEFRGAEQYV.

V and J are TRBV2 and TRBJ2-7, with D hard to call. CDR3 length: 12 residues. V lost 3 bases to trimming and J lost 0 bases, with 3 bases between them. Germline V gene lookup returns CDR1 SNHLY and CDR2 FYNNEI. CDR3 nucleotides: TGTGCCAGCAGTGAGCACTCCTACGAGCAGTACTTC. Its translation: CASSEHSYEQYF.

This chain joins TRBV7-2 and TRBJ2-1; D is perhaps TRBD1 (6 bases). This CDR3 is 14 amino acids long. V gave up 5 bases and J gave up 7 bases, with 15 bases separating them. The germline V gene encodes CDR1 SGHTA and CDR2 FQGNSA. The CDR3 DNA sequence: TGTGCCAGCAGCCCGGACAGCCCCGGGAATGAGCAGTTCTTC. Translating it yields CASSPDSPGNEQFF.

The genes are TRBV2 and TRBJ1-4, with 7 bases matching TRBD1. In germline, CDR1 is SNHLY, CDR2 FYNNEI. V shed 5 bases and J 8 bases; nucleotides not matched to a gene: 8. The CDR3 contains 14 residues. The CDR3 coding sequence is TGTGCCAGCAGTCTGACAGGGAGGTTGGAAAAACTGTTTTTT. It translates to CASSLTGRLEKLFF.